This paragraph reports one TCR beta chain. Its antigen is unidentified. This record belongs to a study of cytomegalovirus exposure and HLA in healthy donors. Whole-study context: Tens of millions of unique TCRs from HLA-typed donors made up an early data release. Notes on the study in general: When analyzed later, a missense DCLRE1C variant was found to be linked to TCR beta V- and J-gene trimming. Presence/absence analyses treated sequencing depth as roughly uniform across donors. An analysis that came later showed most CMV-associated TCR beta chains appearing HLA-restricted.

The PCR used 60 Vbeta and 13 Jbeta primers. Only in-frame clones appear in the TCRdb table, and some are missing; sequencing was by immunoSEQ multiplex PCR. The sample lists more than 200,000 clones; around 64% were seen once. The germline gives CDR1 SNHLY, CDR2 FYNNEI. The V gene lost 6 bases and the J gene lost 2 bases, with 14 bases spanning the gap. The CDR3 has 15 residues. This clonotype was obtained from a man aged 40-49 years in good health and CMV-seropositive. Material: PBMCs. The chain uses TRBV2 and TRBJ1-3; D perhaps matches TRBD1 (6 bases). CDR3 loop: CASRSHGTPGNTIYF. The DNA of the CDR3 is TGTGCCAGCAGAAGCCATGGGACACCTGGAAACACCATATATTTT.